Below are 32 T cell receptor beta chains sequenced from a single sample in a study of identical twins. TCRdb reprocessed the 5' RACE reads with MiXCR, giving one entry per CDR3 protein. The sample comprises roughly 720,000 distinct CDR3 sequences, over 15% of which are singletons, and 13% rests with the top ten. These sequences were also reported in another study, on T cells expressing NK-cell markers.

Specimen: PBMCs. Receptor source: a woman younger than 35 in good health.

The CDR3: CATSDTAGVDRNEQFF. The CDR3 nucleotides are TGTGCCACCAGTGATACCGCGGGGGTAGATAGGAATGAGCAGTTCTTC. V usage is TRBV24-1 and J usage is TRBJ2-1; 7 positions match TRBD2. The length of the CDR3 is 16 residues. CDR1 and CDR2 (germline): KGHDR, SFDVKD. V shed 3 bases and J 7 bases; nucleotides not matched to a gene: 11.

The chain has TRBV15 and TRBJ2-3, with D uncertain. This CDR3 comprises 12 residues. CDR1 and CDR2 (germline): LNHNV, YYDKDF (reference sequence). V shed 8 bases and J shed 1 base, with 7 bases lying between them. CDR3 in DNA: TGTGCCACCGCGAGGCGCACAGATACGCAGTATTTT. Its translation: CATARRTDTQYF.

The rearrangement joins TRBV3-1 to TRBJ2-5; D perhaps matches TRBD2 (5 bases). Trimming cost V 3 bases and J 5 bases, with 13 bases left between them. Per the germline V gene, CDR1 is LGHDT and CDR2 is YNNKEL (reference sequence). The CDR3 runs 14 residues. CDR3: CASSHLDGEETQYF. The CDR3 nucleotides read TGTGCCAGCAGCCATCTGGACGGGGAGGAGACCCAGTACTTC.

This chain joins TRBV10-3 and TRBJ2-7, with no clear D. Trimming removed 3 bases from V and 2 bases from J, with 11 bases in between. Per germline, CDR1 ENHRY and CDR2 SYGVKD. The CDR3 sequence is 14 residues long. The CDR3 region is CAISELLGPYEQYF. CDR3 DNA: TGTGCCATCAGTGAACTGCTGGGCCCCTACGAGCAGTACTTC.

The V and J genes are TRBV6-2 or TRBV6-3 and TRBJ2-5, with D hard to call. Germline lookup yields CDR1 MNHEY and CDR2 SVGEGT. The CDR3 is 14 amino acids. V was clipped by 5 bases and J by 7 bases, with 17 bases between them. Here the CDR3 reads CASSLRIDKRTQYF. The DNA of the CDR3 is TGTGCCAGCAGTCTGAGAATAGACAAGAGGACCCAGTACTTC.

This clonotype was picked up many times. The chain is built from TRBV10-3 and TRBJ2-1; TRBD2 matches 7 bases. Germline loops: CDR1 ENHRY, CDR2 SYGVKD. The CDR3 length is 16 residues. V lost 0 bases, J lost 3 bases, and 5 bases stayed unmatched. The CDR3 coding sequence is TGTGCCATCAGTGAGTCGGGCGGGAGTATCTACAATGAGCAGTTCTTC. Translating gives CAISESGGSIYNEQFF.

This clonotype came up a few times. The chain recombines TRBV15 with TRBJ2-7; D gene unclear. The V and J ends lost 5 bases and 2 bases respectively, with 16 bases between them. CDR3 length: 15 residues. Germline CDR1 is LNHNV and CDR2 is YYDKDF (reference sequence). CDR3 sequence: CATSPESLSPYEQYF. The CDR3 DNA is TGTGCCACCAGCCCGGAAAGCTTATCCCCCTACGAGCAGTACTTC.

This clonotype was picked up a small number of times. V is TRBV5-1 and J is TRBJ1-1; no definite D call. Germline V gives CDR1 SGHRS, CDR2 YFSETQ. V was shortened by 2 bases and J by 0 bases, with 8 bases between the two germline ends. This CDR3 is built from 14 residues. CDR3 protein: CASSLSRMNTEAFF. CDR3 in DNA: TGCGCCAGCAGCTTAAGCCGAATGAACACTGAAGCTTTCTTT. The full variable domain, with the rest looked up from reference TRBV5-1 and TRBJ1-1, is KAGVTQTPRYLIKTRGQQVTLSCSPISGHRSVSWYQQTPGQGLQFLFEYFSETQRNKGNFPGRFSGRQFSNSRSEMNVSTLELGDSALYLCASSLSRMNTEAFFGQGTRLTVV.

The chain joins TRBV20-1 to TRBJ2-3, with no clear D. The CDR3 has 13 residues. V was pared by 5 bases and J by 1 base, with 10 bases between. Germline CDR1 is DFQATT and CDR2 is SNEGSKA (reference sequence). The CDR3 nucleotides are TGCAGTGCTCCGATGATTGGCACAGATACGCAGTATTTT. This encodes CSAPMIGTDTQYF.

The V and J genes are TRBV14 and TRBJ1-2; D is possibly TRBD1 (6 bases). Germline CDR1 and CDR2: SGHDN and FVKESK. The CDR3 has 13 amino acids. V dropped 4 bases and J dropped 6 bases, with 12 bases sitting between them. Here the CDR3 DNA reads TGTGCCAGCAGCCGACAGGAGTTCCATGGCTACACCTTC. Translation gives CASSRQEFHGYTF. Variable domain in full (rest from reference TRBV14 and TRBJ1-2): EAGVTQFPSHSVIEKGQTVTLRCDPISGHDNLYWYRRVMGKEIKFLLHFVKESKQDESGMPNNRFLAERTGGTYSTLKVQPAELEDSGVYFCASSRQEFHGYTFGSGTRLTVV.

This clonotype was detected only a few times. The V gene is TRBV6-5, the J gene TRBJ1-1; D ambiguous. Between the trimmed V and J ends, which lost 0 bases and 5 bases, there was a span of 7 bases. CDR3 length: 13 residues. The germline V gene encodes CDR1 MNHEY and CDR2 SVGAGI. CDR3 bases: TGTGCCAGCAGTTACTCGACTAGAACTGAAGCTTTCTTT. This gives the protein CASSYSTRTEAFF.

This clonotype was detected many times. The gene calls are TRBV12-3 or TRBV12-4 and TRBJ1-5, with TRBD1 matching over 8 bases. The CDR3 contains 13 residues. The J segment lost 6 bases and the V segment lost 6 bases, leaving 4 bases of the junction unmatched. The CDR3 DNA reads TGTGCCAGCAGACTTGACAGGGGTCAGCCCCAGCATTTT. Translation gives CASRLDRGQPQHF.

The chain couples TRBV12-3 or TRBV12-4 to TRBJ1-1; 11 nucleotides align to TRBD1. The V segment lost 4 bases and the J segment 6 bases; nucleotides outside the gene matches: 10. The CDR3 extends over 16 amino acids. The CDR3 DNA reads TGTGCCAGCAGTTCCCGGGACAGGGGGGGCCGGGCTGAAGCTTTCTTT. It codes for CASSSRDRGGRAEAFF.

A few counts support this clonotype. The gene calls are TRBV7-3 and TRBJ2-1; 9 bases are a match to TRBD2. CDR3 length: 15 amino acids. Germline V gene lookup returns CDR1 SGHTA and CDR2 FQGTGA. V lost 2 bases, J lost 10 bases, and 9 bases stayed unmatched. As DNA, the CDR3 is TGTGCCAGCAGCTTACGGCGGGGGGGCTTGGAAGAGCAGTTCTTC. This codes for CASSLRRGGLEEQFF. Looking up the rest from reference TRBV7-3 and TRBJ2-1 gives the full variable domain: GAGVSQTPSNKVTEKGKYVELRCDPISGHTALYWYRQSLGQGPEFLIYFQGTGAADDSGLPNDRFFAVRPEGSVSTLKIQRTERGDSAVYLCASSLRRGGLEEQFFGPGTRLTVL.

The chain uses TRBV3-1 and TRBJ2-1, with D maybe TRBD2 (5 bases). CDR1 is LGHDT and CDR2 is YNNKEL in the germline V gene (reference sequence). The ends were cut back, 1 base at V and 7 bases at J, with 17 bases in the middle. This CDR3 is 16 amino acids long. The CDR3 loop reads CASSQGGTPRGNEQFF. The CDR3 DNA is TGTGCCAGCAGCCAAGGGGGTACCCCCCGGGGTAATGAGCAGTTCTTC.

This clonotype was seen only a few times. The chain joins TRBV3-1 to TRBJ2-1; 9 nucleotides agree with TRBD2. V lost 4 bases to trimming and J lost 5 bases; unmatched junction nucleotides: 15. Germline CDR1 LGHDT, CDR2 YNNKEL (reference sequence). The CDR3 contains 18 residues. CDR3 nucleotides: TGTGCCAGCAGCCTATTCTTAGTTCGCGGGGGGGCAAACAATGAGCAGTTCTTC. This encodes CASSLFLVRGGANNEQFF.

This clonotype was picked up a small number of times. The rearrangement links TRBV20-1 to TRBJ2-3; unclear D gene. V lost 3 bases and J 5 bases, leaving 30 bases between the germline ends. The CDR3 is 19 residues long. Germline V gene lookup returns CDR1 DFQATT and CDR2 SNEGSKA (reference sequence). Here the CDR3 reads CSARGFMTSLRGARDTQYF. The DNA of the CDR3 is TGCAGTGCTAGGGGGTTCATGACGTCCCTTAGAGGAGCACGAGATACGCAGTATTTT.

V gene TRBV4-2 combines with J gene TRBJ2-3, with 7 nucleotides matching TRBD2. The CDR3 extends over 17 amino acids. The germline CDR1 and CDR2 sequences are LGHNA and YNFKEQ. With 0 bases clipped from V and 2 bases from J, the junction kept 8 bases outside the gene matches. The CDR3 sequence is CASSQEGLSGDTDTQYF. In DNA form, the CDR3 reads TGTGCCAGCAGCCAAGAGGGACTAAGCGGTGACACAGATACGCAGTATTTT.

V is TRBV5-1 and J is TRBJ2-1; 9 bases match TRBD1. The CDR3 runs 14 residues. V trimming: 3 bases; J trimming: 10 bases; junction bases outside the gene matches: 8. Looked up from germline, CDR1 is SGHRS and CDR2 is YFSETQ. The DNA for the CDR3 is TGCGCCAGCAGCTACGGGACAGGGCTCGACGAGCAGTTCTTC. Translated, it gives CASSYGTGLDEQFF. The variable domain in full, with the rest retrieved from reference TRBV5-1 and TRBJ2-1, is KAGVTQTPRYLIKTRGQQVTLSCSPISGHRSVSWYQQTPGQGLQFLFEYFSETQRNKGNFPGRFSGRQFSNSRSEMNVSTLELGDSALYLCASSYGTGLDEQFFGPGTRLTVL.

The V gene is TRBV10-3, the J gene TRBJ1-1, with TRBD1 matching 8 bases. Trimming took 1 base from V and 3 from J; bases not matched to a gene: 7. The CDR3 runs to 16 residues. Germline V gene lookup returns CDR1 ENHRY and CDR2 SYGVKD. The CDR3 reads CAISEFRQGLDTEAFF. DNA of the CDR3: TGTGCCATCAGTGAGTTCCGACAGGGGCTCGACACTGAAGCTTTCTTT.

The rearrangement joins TRBV5-1 to TRBJ2-7; 11 bases fit TRBD1. The V gene's germline CDR1 is SGHRS and CDR2 YFSETQ. Trimming took 4 bases from V and 2 from J; bases not matched to a gene: 8. This CDR3 contains 16 residues. The CDR3 nucleotides read TGCGCCAGCAGCCTACAACCGGGACAGGGGGCCTACGAGCAGTACTTC. Protein product: CASSLQPGQGAYEQYF.

This clonotype came up a few times. This chain links TRBV7-2 with TRBJ2-1; D remains ambiguous. This CDR3 is built from 13 residues. Germline V CDR1 and CDR2: SGHTA, FQGNSA. V lost 5 bases and J 10 bases, leaving 15 bases between the germline ends. The CDR3 region is CASSPRPEYEQFF. In DNA form, the CDR3 reads TGTGCCAGCAGCCCACGCCCGGAGTACGAGCAGTTCTTC.

This clonotype showed up just a few times. The chain joins TRBV4-3 to TRBJ2-5, with 10 bases that match TRBD2. The CDR3 is 15 residues long. Per the germline V gene, CDR1 is LGHNA and CDR2 is YSLEER. The trim removed 0 bases at V and 5 bases at J, leaving 3 bases unmatched. CDR3 loop: CASSQDSAGGETQYF. The CDR3 nucleotides read TGCGCCAGCAGCCAAGATTCAGCGGGAGGGGAGACCCAGTACTTC.

The rearrangement links TRBV9 to TRBJ2-7; D not certain. The ends were cut back, 2 bases at V and 2 bases at J, with 11 bases in the middle. This CDR3 comprises 14 residues. CDR1 is SGDLS, CDR2 YYNGEE, per germline. CDR3 DNA sequence: TGTGCCAGCAGCGTCGGGCCCACCCCCTACGAGCAGTACTTC. Residues: CASSVGPTPYEQYF.

This clonotype was detected a few times. The chain joins TRBV5-1 to TRBJ2-7; 8 positions match TRBD2. The CDR3 sequence is 16 residues long. Looked up from germline, CDR1 is SGHRS and CDR2 is YFSETQ. The V gene end was trimmed by 0 bases and the J gene end by 6 bases; junction bases not matched to a gene: 11. CDR3 coding DNA: TGCGCCAGCAGCTTGGAATTACGGGGACTAGTTACCGAGCAGTACTTC. Amino acids: CASSLELRGLVTEQYF.

This clonotype was recorded a few times. The chain recombines TRBV20-1 with TRBJ2-1; 8 positions match TRBD2. The junction had 10 bases not matched to a gene; V was cut back by 6 bases and J by 3 bases. Germline-derived CDR1 and CDR2 are DFQATT and SNEGSKA (reference sequence). The CDR3 length is 15 residues. CDR3 in amino acids: CSATPGAGGYNEQFF. Here the CDR3 DNA reads TGCAGTGCAACCCCAGGGGCGGGGGGCTACAATGAGCAGTTCTTC.

A few counts support this clonotype. This chain links TRBV6-5 with TRBJ1-5, with D possibly TRBD1 on 5 matching bases. V gave up 0 bases and J gave up 7 bases, with 19 bases separating them. The V gene's germline CDR1 is MNHEY and CDR2 SVGAGI. The CDR3 sequence is 17 residues long. The CDR3 region is CASSYSGGQGGSQPQHF. DNA for the CDR3: TGTGCCAGCAGTTACTCGGGTGGGCAGGGAGGATCGCAGCCCCAGCATTTT.

This clonotype has just a few counts. This chain links TRBV10-3 with TRBJ2-2; 11 bases map to TRBD2. The J segment lost 0 bases and the V segment lost 6 bases, leaving 0 bases of the junction unmatched. The germline CDR1 and CDR2 sequences are ENHRY and SYGVKD. The CDR3 contains 15 residues. The CDR3 reads CAIRTSGTNTGELFF. The CDR3 coding sequence is TGTGCCATCAGGACTAGCGGGACGAACACCGGGGAGCTGTTTTTT.

This clonotype was detected only a few times. This rearrangement joins TRBV27 to TRBJ2-7, with D maybe TRBD1 (5 bases). V was pared by 6 bases and J by 7 bases, with 13 bases between. This CDR3 spans 12 amino acids. Germline lookup yields CDR1 MNHEY and CDR2 SMNVEV (reference sequence). Here the CDR3 reads CASRQVDSEQYF. The CDR3 DNA reads TGTGCCAGCAGACAGGTGGATTCGGAGCAGTACTTC.

This clonotype showed up just a few times. The chain employs TRBV7-9 and TRBJ2-1, with D perhaps matching TRBD1 or TRBD2 (5 bases each). Trimming shortened V by 2 bases and J by 7 bases, and 9 bases separated the two germline ends. The CDR3 is made up of 13 amino acids. CDR1 and CDR2 (germline): SEHNR, FQNEAQ (reference sequence). The DNA of the CDR3 is TGTGCCAGCAGCTTACGGGACCGGAATGAGCAGTTCTTC. This codes for CASSLRDRNEQFF.

This clonotype was recorded a few times. The chain couples TRBV3-1 to TRBJ2-3, with D perhaps TRBD1 (6 bases). Germline loops: CDR1 LGHDT, CDR2 YNNKEL (reference sequence). There are 14 residues in the CDR3. Trimming took off 4 bases at V and 2 bases at J, with 10 bases between the two ends. The CDR3 reads CASSRDTFTDTQYF. The CDR3 DNA follows: TGTGCCAGCAGCCGGGACACCTTCACAGATACGCAGTATTTT.

The chain couples TRBV11-2 to TRBJ2-3; no clear D gene. Trimming took 1 base from V and 3 from J, leaving 11 bases between them. Germline-derived CDR1 and CDR2 are SGHAT and FQNNGV. The length of the CDR3 is 15 residues. In DNA form, the CDR3 reads TGTGCCAGCAGCTTAGCTGCAGTTCAGACAGATACGCAGTATTTT. It is translated as CASSLAAVQTDTQYF.